This TCR beta chain stems from a study of OX40 agonist ivuxolimab in advanced cancers. Study information: Ivuxolimab, an antibody acting as an agonist of OX40 (CD134), was used to treat patients. The eligibility criteria allowed prior anti-PD-1, anti-PD-L1 or anti-CTLA-4 therapy, and about 40% had some. Broader study findings: Within 6 weeks, CD4+ and CD8+ blood T cells expanded clonally at 0.1 to 3.0 mg/kg. The authors also found low normalized T-cell clonal expansion in some nonresponders.

The repertoire was sequenced with immunoSEQ multiplex PCR; TCRdb's copy has only in-frame clones and lacks some. The sample has around 71,000 clones; 75% to 85% are singletons. Note on this clone: The antigen remains unidentified.

The V end was cut by 7 bases, the J end by 0 bases, with 13 bases between. The CDR3 sequence is 15 residues long. Germline assignment: CDR1 MGHRA and CDR2 YSYEKL. The rearrangement uses TRBV4-1 and TRBJ1-3, with no clear D. The origin of this receptor is an adult with an advanced solid tumor such as melanoma, head and neck, liver or kidney cancer. This specimen was CD4+ or CD8+ T cells sorted from blood, taken in a trial of the OX40 agonist ivuxolimab. The CDR3 reads CASKVGPDSGNTIYF. The CDR3 region has the DNA TGCGCCAGCAAAGTAGGGCCCGACTCTGGAAACACCATATATTTT.